One and the same sample provided the 28 T cell receptor beta chains below, sequenced in a study of T cell repertoires in ileal Crohn's disease. Sample time point: inflamed ileum from the surgical specimen. Profiling relied on immunoSEQ multiplex PCR, and the TCRdb table lists in-frame clones only, not all of them. The sample has 2,000 to 2,500 clones; roughly 93% are singletons. Sequencing was performed on ileal tissue. These receptors all stem from an adult with Crohn's disease.

Here the CDR3 reads CASRPDGQETQYF. CDR3 in DNA: TGTGCCAGCAGGCCTGACGGGCAAGAGACCCAGTACTTC. The J gene is TRBJ2-5, the V gene TRBV7-2; D call uncertain. The CDR3 spans 13 residues. Trimming removed 6 bases from V and 2 bases from J, with 10 bases in between. The V gene's germline CDR1 is SGHTA and CDR2 FQGNSA. Based on the CDR3 plus reference TRBV7-2 and TRBJ2-5, the full variable domain is GAGVSQSPSNKVTEKGKDVELRCDPISGHTALYWYRQSLGQGLEFLIYFQGNSAPDKSGLPSDRFSAERTGGSVSTLTIQRTQQEDSAVYLCASRPDGQETQYFGPGTRLLVL.

The genes are TRBV7-9 and TRBJ1-1, with no clear D. Trimming stripped 4 bases from V and 5 bases from J, with 20 bases between. The CDR3 is 16 amino acids. Germline CDR1 reads SEHNR; CDR2 reads FQNEAQ (reference sequence). CDR3 DNA: TGTGCCAGCAGCTCCCCGGGGAGTCGGTTAGGTACTGAAGCTTTCTTT. This sequence encodes CASSSPGSRLGTEAFF.

The chain combines TRBV4-2 with TRBJ2-7, with TRBD1 identical over 7 bases. V was pared by 3 bases and J by 2 bases, with 10 bases of the junction left unmatched. This CDR3 has 16 amino acids. Germline values: CDR1 LGHNA, CDR2 YNFKEQ. The CDR3 spells CASSQQQGPLTYEQYF. The DNA for the CDR3 is TGTGCCAGCAGCCAGCAACAGGGGCCTTTGACCTACGAGCAGTACTTC.

This rearrangement joins TRBV15 to TRBJ2-4; D gene ambiguous. The CDR3 totals 12 residues. With 1 base removed from V and 9 bases from J, the gap between germline ends came to 7 bases. Germline CDR1 and CDR2: LNHNV and YYDKDF (reference sequence). CDR3 nucleotide sequence: TGTGCCACCAGCAGAGTAATGGGCATTCAGTACTTC. Its protein product is CATSRVMGIQYF. The variable domain in full, completed from reference TRBV15 and TRBJ2-4, reads DAMVIQNPRYQVTQFGKPVTLSCSQTLNHNVMYWYQQKSSQAPKLLFHYYDKDFNNEADTPDNFQSRRPNTSFCFLDIRSPGLGDTAMYLCATSRVMGIQYFGAGTRLSVL.

V and J are TRBV13 and TRBJ2-6; D uncertain. The CDR3 consists of 18 residues. The V gene's germline CDR1 is PRHDT and CDR2 FYEKMQ (reference sequence). V gave up 1 base and J gave up 2 bases, with 15 bases separating them. The CDR3 region is CASSLAGVRLAGANVLTF. The DNA of the CDR3 is TGTGCCAGCAGCTTAGCTGGAGTCCGGCTCGCTGGGGCCAACGTCCTGACTTTC. Complete variable domain (other parts from reference TRBV13 and TRBJ2-6): AAGVIQSPRHLIKEKRETATLKCYPIPRHDTVYWYQQGPGQDPQFLISFYEKMQSDKGSIPDRFSAQQFSDYHSELNMSSLELGDSALYFCASSLAGVRLAGANVLTFGAGSRLTVL.

The rearrangement links TRBV28 to TRBJ2-6; D is ambiguous. The V gene's germline CDR1 is MDHEN and CDR2 SYDVKM. V was clipped by 11 bases and J by 0 bases, with 8 bases between them. This CDR3 is built from 13 residues. The CDR3 spells CAVQHSGANVLTF. CDR3 nucleotides: TGTGCCGTACAACACTCTGGGGCCAACGTCCTGACTTTC.

V is TRBV11-2 and J is TRBJ2-2, with 9 bases identical to TRBD2. CDR3 size: 19 residues. The V gene end was trimmed by 0 bases and the J gene end by 0 bases; junction bases not matched to a gene: 8. CDR1 SGHAT and CDR2 FQNNGV come from the germline V gene. The CDR3: CASSLDVRLAETNTGELFF. In DNA form, the CDR3 reads TGTGCCAGCAGCTTAGATGTAAGACTAGCGGAGACGAACACCGGGGAGCTGTTTTTT.

This clone has just one count. CDR3 in DNA: TGCGCCAGCAGCTTGGAGGGTCCCTCCTACAATGAGCAGTTCTTC. It yields the protein CASSLEGPSYNEQFF. The chain combines TRBV5-1 with TRBJ2-1, with D unclear. The ends were cut back, 0 bases at V and 0 bases at J, with 7 bases in the middle. The CDR3 covers 15 residues. Germline assignment: CDR1 SGHRS and CDR2 YFSETQ.

This chain joins TRBV5-4 and TRBJ1-4; D not certain. The CDR3 length is 13 residues. Germline-derived CDR1 and CDR2 are SGHNT and YYREEE (reference sequence). Trimming cost V 2 bases and J 8 bases, with 10 bases left between them. CDR3 region: CASSFFGEEKLFF. As DNA, the CDR3 is TGTGCCAGCAGCTTCTTCGGCGAGGAAAAACTGTTTTTT.

V gene TRBV21-1 combines with J gene TRBJ2-3; the table's D call, TRBD2, was not checked against the DNA. TRBV21-1 is listed as a pseudogene. The CDR3 is 15 amino acids. The CDR3 DNA reads as TGTGCCAGCAGCAAATCCGACTCCGACACAGATACGCAGTATTTT. Translation: CASSKSDSDTDTQYF.

This clone occurred once. This chain connects TRBV5-4 to TRBJ1-2; D remains unclear. Trimming left V 3 bases short and J 12 bases short, with 12 bases between. Germline V gene data show CDR1 as SGHNT and CDR2 as YYREEE (reference sequence). The CDR3 runs to 11 residues. In DNA, the CDR3 is TGTGCCAGCAGCTCCCAGGTCGAGCACACCTTC. This codes for CASSSQVEHTF.

V usage is TRBV27 and J usage is TRBJ1-5, with 7 bases that match TRBD1. The CDR3 loop spans 15 amino acids. With 6 bases clipped from V and 0 bases from J, the junction kept 5 bases outside the gene matches. Germline CDR1 and CDR2: MNHEY and SMNVEV (reference sequence). The CDR3 reads CASRPTGNSNQPQHF. In nucleotides, the CDR3 is TGTGCCAGCAGACCGACAGGGAATAGCAATCAGCCCCAGCATTTT.

The chain uses TRBV10-2 and TRBJ2-7; D not certain. The CDR3 totals 14 residues. Between the trimmed V and J ends, which lost 1 base and 2 bases, there was a span of 9 bases. Germline V lookup: CDR1 WSHSY, CDR2 SAAADI. In DNA form, the CDR3 reads TGCGCCAGCAGTGAGTATAAGGGTACCTACGAGCAGTACTTC. This codes for CASSEYKGTYEQYF.

This CDR3 reads CASSPGTSGRAYSTDTQYF. The CDR3 DNA is TGTGCCAGCAGTCCGGGGACTAGCGGGAGGGCCTATTCCACAGATACGCAGTATTTT. The gene calls are TRBV7-2 and TRBJ2-3; 16 bases match TRBD2. The CDR3 has 19 amino acids. CDR1 is SGHTA, CDR2 FQGNSA, per germline. The ends lost 6 bases at V and 2 bases at J; junction bases unmatched: 11. Combining the CDR3 with reference TRBV7-2 and TRBJ2-3 gives the whole variable domain GAGVSQSPSNKVTEKGKDVELRCDPISGHTALYWYRQSLGQGLEFLIYFQGNSAPDKSGLPSDRFSAERTGGSVSTLTIQRTQQEDSAVYLCASSPGTSGRAYSTDTQYFGPGTRLTVL.

The chain employs TRBV10-1 and TRBJ1-2; 11 bases line up with TRBD1. The CDR3 spans 14 residues. V was pared by 11 bases and J by 3 bases, with 8 bases of the junction left unmatched. Looked up from germline, CDR1 is WNHNN and CDR2 is SYGVQD (reference sequence). In DNA form, the CDR3 reads TGCGCCGGGCCGCGGGACAGGGGGGACTATGGCTACACCTTC. It specifies CAGPRDRGDYGYTF.

The V call is TRBV7-9, the J call TRBJ1-3; a weak D match, TRBD1 (6 bases). CDR3 length: 16 residues. V was cut by 5 bases and J by 0 bases, with 14 bases left in between. Per the germline V gene, CDR1 is SEHNR and CDR2 is FQNEAQ (reference sequence). The CDR3 sequence is CASSQGQIASGNTIYF. As DNA, the CDR3 is TGTGCCAGCAGCCAAGGACAGATCGCCTCTGGAAACACCATATATTTT.

The V gene is TRBV6-1, the J gene TRBJ1-5; D is possibly TRBD1 (5 bases). CDR3 length: 13 residues. Germline V gene lookup returns CDR1 MNHNS and CDR2 SASEGT. The V and J ends lost 1 base and 9 bases respectively, with 10 bases between them. This chain's CDR3 is CASSEDRRAPQHF. The CDR3 DNA reads as TGTGCCAGCAGTGAAGACCGCAGGGCGCCCCAGCATTTT.

The chain combines TRBV7-9 with TRBJ1-5; D perhaps matches TRBD1 (6 bases). This CDR3 region has 18 residues. Trimming left V 5 bases short and J 2 bases short, with 22 bases between. Germline V gene sequence: CDR1 SEHNR, CDR2 FQNEAQ (reference sequence). The CDR3: CASSPRGRGGFGNQPQHF. CDR3 nucleotides: TGTGCCAGCAGCCCCAGGGGCAGGGGAGGTTTCGGCAATCAGCCCCAGCATTTT.

The genes are TRBV11-2 and TRBJ2-1; D perhaps matches TRBD1 (5 bases). This CDR3 spans 12 amino acids. V shed 4 bases and J shed 4 bases, with 5 bases lying between them. CDR1 SGHAT and CDR2 FQNNGV come from the germline V gene. CDR3 coding DNA: TGTGCCAGCAGCTCAGGGTACAATGAGCAGTTCTTC. It codes for CASSSGYNEQFF. Full variable domain (missing parts from reference TRBV11-2 and TRBJ2-1): EAGVAQSPRYKIIEKRQSVAFWCNPISGHATLYWYQQILGQGPKLLIQFQNNGVVDDSQLPKDRFSAERLKGVDSTLKIQPAKLEDSAVYLCASSSGYNEQFFGPGTRLTVL.

The rearrangement uses TRBV11-3 and TRBJ2-7; D is perhaps TRBD2 (6 bases). The germline gives CDR1 SGHNT, CDR2 YENEEA. CDR3 length equals 15 residues. The V and J ends lost 7 bases and 4 bases respectively, with 20 bases between them. The CDR3 DNA is TGTGCCAGCACAAAACTCAGGGAGGTGGGTTACGAGCAGTACTTC. This translates into CASTKLREVGYEQYF.

V usage is TRBV7-2 and J usage is TRBJ2-1, with TRBD2 matching 7 bases. V shed 5 bases, J shed 6 bases, and the junction held 13 bases outside the gene matches. Looked up from germline, CDR1 is SGHTA and CDR2 is FQGNSA. This CDR3 is 16 amino acids long. CDR3 sequence: CASSLTGGGPVNEQFF. The CDR3 bases are TGTGCCAGCAGCCTCACGGGGGGAGGGCCGGTCAATGAGCAGTTCTTC.

The gene calls are TRBV9 and TRBJ2-7; 9 bases align to TRBD2. V gave up 1 base and J gave up 0 bases; unmatched junction bases: 8. This CDR3 spans 17 amino acids. Germline CDR1 SGDLS, CDR2 YYNGEE. CDR3 region: CASSVSFSGGPSYEQYF. The CDR3 nucleotides read TGTGCCAGCAGCGTATCCTTTAGCGGGGGTCCCTCCTACGAGCAGTACTTC.

The V and J genes are TRBV11-2 and TRBJ2-7, with 7 bases that match TRBD2. V dropped 3 bases and J dropped 0; count of bases not matched to a gene: 5. The germline V gene encodes CDR1 SGHAT and CDR2 FQNNGV. The CDR3 is 15 amino acids. For the CDR3, the DNA is TGTGCCAGCAGCTTTGGTAGCGGGCCCTCCTACGAGCAGTACTTC. It translates to CASSFGSGPSYEQYF.

The CDR3 bases are TGCAGTGCTTGGACAGTCGAAAAACTGTTTTTT. Translating it yields CSAWTVEKLFF. This chain uses TRBV20-1 with TRBJ1-4; tentative D call: TRBD1 (6 bases). Trimming removed 5 bases from V and 8 bases from J, with 9 bases in between. The CDR3 length is 11 residues. Germline V gene lookup returns CDR1 DFQATT and CDR2 SNEGSKA (reference sequence).

The rearrangement links TRBV28 to TRBJ2-7; no definite D call. The ends were cut back, 3 bases at V and 7 bases at J, with 16 bases in the middle. CDR1 and CDR2 from the germline V gene are MDHEN and SYDVKM. The CDR3 consists of 14 residues. CDR3 DNA sequence: TGTGCCAGCAGTTTCGTTTCCTCGATTTGGGAGCAGTACTTC. This encodes CASSFVSSIWEQYF.

This sequence joins TRBV30 and TRBJ1-1, with D uncertain. Trimming shortened V by 6 bases and J by 6 bases, and 14 bases separated the two germline ends. Germline V gene sequence: CDR1 GTSNPN, CDR2 SVGIG (reference sequence). The CDR3 totals 12 residues. Written as DNA, the CDR3 is TGTGCCTGCTCAAAGAGTAGGGCTGAAGCTTTCTTT. This encodes CACSKSRAEAFF.

The J gene is TRBJ2-7, the V gene TRBV27; TRBD2 aligns across 8 bases. Trimming took 4 bases from V and 5 from J; bases not matched to a gene: 7. The CDR3 is made up of 14 amino acids. Per germline, CDR1 MNHEY and CDR2 SMNVEV (reference sequence). For the CDR3, the DNA is TGTGCCAGCAGTTCCTGGACTAGCCTTCACGAGCAGTACTTC. It specifies CASSSWTSLHEQYF.

The V and J genes are TRBV6-5 and TRBJ2-3; no firm D call. In germline, CDR1 is MNHEY, CDR2 SVGAGI. There are 15 residues in the CDR3. Trimming pared 6 bases from V and 0 bases from J, leaving 13 bases between. CDR3 protein: CASSRVGYSTDTQYF. CDR3 DNA: TGTGCCAGCAGCCGGGTTGGTTATAGCACAGATACGCAGTATTTT.